The 12 T cell receptor beta chains reported below all come from one sample, sequenced in a study of blood T cell repertoires in COVID-19. Sequenced by immunoSEQ multiplex PCR; TCRdb stores in-frame clones only, minus some. Among 180,000 or so clones listed, less than 85% were seen once. What was sequenced was PBMCs or T cells enriched from blood (not recorded which). The receptors stem from a woman aged 45-65 years who had recovered from COVID-19.

The chain recombines TRBV9 with TRBJ1-2; 7 bases are a match to TRBD1. CDR3 length: 14 residues. CDR1 is SGDLS and CDR2 is YYNGEE in the germline V gene. V shed 4 bases and J 7 bases; nucleotides not matched to a gene: 10. The CDR3 spells CASSPLTGMGGYTF. The CDR3 DNA follows: TGTGCCAGCAGCCCCCTGACAGGGATGGGTGGCTACACCTTC.

The chain has TRBV28 and TRBJ1-1; 7 bases match TRBD1. The V gene end was trimmed by 7 bases and the J gene end by 4 bases; junction bases not matched to a gene: 6. CDR1 and CDR2 (germline): MDHEN, SYDVKM. This CDR3 comprises 13 residues. DNA of the CDR3: TGTGCCAGCACCTTCGGGACAGCCACTGAAGCTTTCTTT. As protein: CASTFGTATEAFF.

The genes are TRBV29-1 and TRBJ2-4; 9 positions agree with TRBD2. Germline values: CDR1 SQVTM, CDR2 ANQGSEA. With 4 bases clipped from V and 4 bases from J, the junction kept 2 bases outside the gene matches. The CDR3 covers 13 residues. In nucleotides, the CDR3 is TGCAGCGTTGGTCTAGCGGGGAAAAACATTCAGTACTTC. Its translation is CSVGLAGKNIQYF. Using reference TRBV29-1 and TRBJ2-4 for the parts outside the CDR3, the full variable domain is SAVISQKPSRDICQRGTSLTIQCQVDSQVTMMFWYRQQPGQSLTLIATANQGSEATYESGFVIDKFPISRPNLTFSTLTVSNMSPEDSSIYLCSVGLAGKNIQYFGAGTRLSVL.

The V gene is TRBV30, the J gene TRBJ1-3; D possibly corresponds to TRBD1 (5 bases). Germline V CDR1 and CDR2: GTSNPN, SVGIG (reference sequence). The CDR3 runs to 13 residues. With 1 base removed from V and 5 bases from J, the gap between germline ends came to 9 bases. The CDR3 bases are TGTGCCTGGAGTGAGACAGCAAGAAACACCATATATTTT. Amino acids: CAWSETARNTIYF. The variable domain in full, completed from reference TRBV30 and TRBJ1-3, reads SQTIHQWPATLVQPVGSPLSLECTVEGTSNPNLYWYRQAAGRGLQLLFYSVGIGQISSEVPQNLSASRPQDRQFILSSKKLLLSDSGFYLCAWSETARNTIYFGEGSWLTVV.

CDR3 bases: TGTGCCAGCAGCCCCCAGGCAGACATCTATGGCTACACCTTC. Amino acid sequence: CASSPQADIYGYTF. The chain uses TRBV2 and TRBJ1-2; D is ambiguous. This CDR3 comprises 14 residues. The germline V gene encodes CDR1 SNHLY and CDR2 FYNNEI. V lost 6 bases and J 4 bases, leaving 15 bases between the germline ends.

The chain couples TRBV12-3 or TRBV12-4 to TRBJ2-2; D not resolved. The CDR3 is 13 residues long. V lost 5 bases, J lost 6 bases, and 10 bases lay in between. The CDR3 DNA reads as TGTGCCAGCAGTCCTGGCCCTTCCGGGGAGCTGTTTTTT. Translated, it gives CASSPGPSGELFF.

The rearrangement uses TRBV6-5 and TRBJ2-2, with a weak D call TRBD1 (6 bases). This CDR3 comprises 14 residues. V lost 1 base, J lost 5 bases, and 8 bases lay in between. Germline V gene data show CDR1 as MNHEY and CDR2 as SVGAGI. The CDR3 sequence: CASSYLQGTGELFF. The CDR3 coding sequence is TGTGCCAGCAGTTACTTACAGGGAACCGGGGAGCTGTTTTTT.

The chain links TRBV7-2 to TRBJ1-6; D is perhaps TRBD1 (5 bases). With 1 base removed from V and 7 bases from J, the gap between germline ends came to 11 bases. This CDR3 contains 15 residues. Germline V gives CDR1 SGHTA, CDR2 FQGNSA. The CDR3 DNA sequence: TGTGCCAGCAGCTTAGGGACAAGTCGGAATTCACCCCTCCACTTT. Protein: CASSLGTSRNSPLHF.

This chain joins TRBV28 and TRBJ1-5, with D possibly TRBD1 on 6 matching bases. V lost 6 bases and J 7 bases, leaving 16 bases between the germline ends. Germline V lookup: CDR1 MDHEN, CDR2 SYDVKM. This CDR3 is built from 14 residues. The CDR3 nucleotides read TGTGCCAGCAGGCCCGGACAGAGCCGGCAGCCCCAGCATTTT. The encoded protein is CASRPGQSRQPQHF.

The chain combines TRBV19 with TRBJ2-1, with TRBD2 matching 14 bases. Trimming took 5 bases from V and 3 from J; bases not matched to a gene: 18. Germline V gene lookup returns CDR1 LNHDA and CDR2 SQIVND (reference sequence). The CDR3 sequence is 21 residues long. CDR3 region: CASSPSQPGLAGVGGYNEQFF. The CDR3, as DNA: TGTGCCAGTAGTCCCTCTCAACCGGGACTAGCGGGAGTCGGCGGCTACAATGAGCAGTTCTTC.

The chain joins TRBV28 to TRBJ1-2; D perhaps matches TRBD1 (5 bases). CDR1 and CDR2 (germline): MDHEN, SYDVKM. The CDR3 runs 15 residues. V lost 4 bases and J lost 5, with 17 bases in between. The DNA for the CDR3 is TGTGCCAGCAGTTACAAACCAGGGATCGGGTATGGCTACACCTTC. Its protein is CASSYKPGIGYGYTF.

This chain joins TRBV21-1 and TRBJ2-2; TRBD2 is the table's D call, not checked against the DNA. TRBV21-1 is a pseudogene segment. The CDR3 is 18 residues long. CDR3 sequence: CASSSPRVDYPNTGELFF. In nucleotides, the CDR3 is TGTGCCAGCAGCAGCCCGAGAGTCGACTATCCGAACACCGGGGAGCTGTTTTTT.